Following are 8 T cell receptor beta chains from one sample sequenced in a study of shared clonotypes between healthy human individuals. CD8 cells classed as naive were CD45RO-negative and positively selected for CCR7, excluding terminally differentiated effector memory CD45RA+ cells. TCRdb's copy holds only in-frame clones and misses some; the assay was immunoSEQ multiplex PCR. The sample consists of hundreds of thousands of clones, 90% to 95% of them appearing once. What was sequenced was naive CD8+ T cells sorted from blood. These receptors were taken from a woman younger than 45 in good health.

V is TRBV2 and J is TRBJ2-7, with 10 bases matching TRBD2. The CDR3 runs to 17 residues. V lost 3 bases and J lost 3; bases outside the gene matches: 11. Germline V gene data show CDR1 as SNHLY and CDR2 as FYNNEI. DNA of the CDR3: TGTGCCAGCAGTGACTTGTCTAGCGGGAGCCTTGACTACGAGCAGTACTTC. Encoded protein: CASSDLSSGSLDYEQYF.

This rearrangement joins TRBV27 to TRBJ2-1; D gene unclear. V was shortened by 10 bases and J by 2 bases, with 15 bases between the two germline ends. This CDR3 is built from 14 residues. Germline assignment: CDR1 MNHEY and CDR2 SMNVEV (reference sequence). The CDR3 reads CATTTTGAYNEQFF. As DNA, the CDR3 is TGTGCCACTACAACGACGGGCGCCTACAATGAGCAGTTCTTC.

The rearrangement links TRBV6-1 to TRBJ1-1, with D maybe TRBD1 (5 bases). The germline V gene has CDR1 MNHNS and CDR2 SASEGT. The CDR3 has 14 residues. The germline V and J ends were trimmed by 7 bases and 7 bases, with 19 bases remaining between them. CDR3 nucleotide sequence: TGTGCCAGCACGAAGCAAGGAGGGACGGGTGAAGCTTTCTTT. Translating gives CASTKQGGTGEAFF.

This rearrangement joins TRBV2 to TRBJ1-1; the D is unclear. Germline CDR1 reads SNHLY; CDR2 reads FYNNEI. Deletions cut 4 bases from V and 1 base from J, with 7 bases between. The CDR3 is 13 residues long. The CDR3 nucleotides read TGTGCCAGCAGTGGGTGGGAGAACACTGAAGCTTTCTTT. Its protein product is CASSGWENTEAFF.

CDR3 sequence reads: CASSQDLVGTNEKLFF. The CDR3 DNA is TGCGCCAGCAGCCAAGATCTCGTTGGAACTAATGAAAAACTGTTTTTT. The rearrangement joins TRBV4-1 to TRBJ1-4; D gene uncertain. CDR1 MGHRA and CDR2 YSYEKL come from the germline V gene. The CDR3 contains 16 residues. Trimming removed 0 bases from V and 1 base from J, with 9 bases in between.

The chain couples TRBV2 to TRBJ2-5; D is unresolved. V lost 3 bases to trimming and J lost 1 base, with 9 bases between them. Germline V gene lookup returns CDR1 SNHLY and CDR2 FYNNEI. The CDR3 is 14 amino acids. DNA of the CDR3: TGTGCCAGCAGTGACCAGGCTAGCCAAGAGACCCAGTACTTC. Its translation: CASSDQASQETQYF.

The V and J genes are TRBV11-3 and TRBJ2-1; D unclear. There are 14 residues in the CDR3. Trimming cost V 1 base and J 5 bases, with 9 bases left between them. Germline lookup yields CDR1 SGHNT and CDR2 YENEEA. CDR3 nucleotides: TGTGCCAGCAGCTTAGGGCCCAATAACAATGAGCAGTTCTTC. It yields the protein CASSLGPNNNEQFF.

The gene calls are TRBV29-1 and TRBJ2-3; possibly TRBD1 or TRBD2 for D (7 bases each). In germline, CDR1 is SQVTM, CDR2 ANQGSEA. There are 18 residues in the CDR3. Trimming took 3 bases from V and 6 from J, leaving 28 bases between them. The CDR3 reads CSVEGGTAWVQGFDTQYF. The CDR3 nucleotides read TGCAGCGTTGAGGGGGGGACGGCCTGGGTACAGGGGTTCGATACGCAGTATTTT.